These 20 T cell receptor beta chains share one sample of origin, sequenced in a study of T cell changes during pregnancy in multiple sclerosis. TCRdb's table, derived via immunoSEQ multiplex PCR, lists solely in-frame clones and lacks some. The table shows 55,000 to 85,000 clones, with about nine tenths occurring only once. Sequencing was performed on peripheral blood, taken in the third trimester of pregnancy. Receptor source: a female donor with multiple sclerosis, enrolled in a pregnancy study.

The J gene is TRBJ1-1, the V gene TRBV6-5; D not certain. CDR1 MNHEY and CDR2 SVGAGI come from the germline V gene. With 6 bases removed from V and 1 base from J, the gap between germline ends came to 15 bases. This CDR3 comprises 15 residues. The CDR3 region has the DNA TGTGCCAGCAGCCCCGGGTCGGCCGGGAACACTGAAGCTTTCTTT. It yields the protein CASSPGSAGNTEAFF.

The chain has TRBV9 and TRBJ2-7, with 12 bases matching TRBD2. Trimming removed 4 bases from V and 7 bases from J; junction bases left unmatched: 12. CDR1 SGDLS and CDR2 YYNGEE come from the germline V gene. CDR3 length: 16 amino acids. DNA for the CDR3: TGTGCCAGCAGCCCCCGACTAGCGGGAGATTTCGGGGAGCAGTACTTC. It translates to CASSPRLAGDFGEQYF.

This clone was observed a single time. This chain joins TRBV4-1 and TRBJ2-7, with D unclear. Trimming took 0 bases from V and 6 from J, leaving 12 bases between them. From germline, CDR1 is MGHRA and CDR2 YSYEKL. This CDR3 comprises 14 residues. As DNA, the CDR3 is TGCGCCAGCAGCCAAGATCGAACTCGTACCGAGCAGTACTTC. It encodes CASSQDRTRTEQYF.

The rearrangement joins TRBV10-2 to TRBJ2-3; D might be TRBD2 (6 bases). The V end lost 4 bases, the J end lost 5 bases, and 16 bases lay between the germline ends. Germline CDR1 is WSHSY and CDR2 is SAAADI. The CDR3 is 15 amino acids. The CDR3 sequence is CASSARELFGDTQYF. CDR3 bases: TGCGCCAGCAGTGCGCGGGAATTGTTCGGAGATACGCAGTATTTT.

The chain links TRBV28 to TRBJ1-5, with D possibly TRBD1 on 5 matching bases. V was cut by 10 bases and J by 4 bases, with 14 bases left in between. Germline assignment: CDR1 MDHEN and CDR2 SYDVKM. CDR3 length: 13 residues. Here the CDR3 DNA reads TGTGCCACAAGGACGGGGGGTAATCAGCCCCAGCATTTT. It translates to CATRTGGNQPQHF.

This rearrangement joins TRBV7-8 to TRBJ2-5; no firm D call. The V end was cut by 3 bases, the J end by 1 base, with 6 bases between. This CDR3 has 13 amino acids. CDR1 is SGHVS and CDR2 is FQNEAQ in the germline V gene. CDR3 in DNA: TGTGCCAGCAGCTTCGGGTCCCAAGAGACCCAGTACTTC. It yields the protein CASSFGSQETQYF.

The chain joins TRBV5-6 to TRBJ2-5, with D uncertain. The V end was cut by 3 bases, the J end by 3 bases, with 9 bases between. Germline values: CDR1 SGHDT, CDR2 YYEEEE. The CDR3 has 13 amino acids. CDR3 nucleotide sequence: TGTGCCAGCAGCTCCGAGTTTAAAGAGACCCAGTACTTC. Translating it yields CASSSEFKETQYF.

The chain is built from TRBV18 and TRBJ2-3; TRBD2 matches 8 bases. The length of the CDR3 is 16 residues. Germline V gene sequence: CDR1 KGHSH, CDR2 LQKENI. Germline trimming cut 0 bases from V and 3 bases from J; bases unmatched to any gene: 5. DNA for the CDR3: TGTGCCAGCTCACCACCGGAACTAGCGGATACAGATACGCAGTATTTT. Encoded protein: CASSPPELADTDTQYF.

The V and J genes are TRBV19 and TRBJ2-2, with D perhaps matching TRBD2 (6 bases). The CDR3 covers 16 residues. The V end lost 7 bases, the J end lost 1 base, and 16 bases lay between the germline ends. The germline V gene encodes CDR1 LNHDA and CDR2 SQIVND (reference sequence). For the CDR3, the DNA is TGTGCCAGTATCTCCATGGAGGGCGGGAACACCGGGGAGCTGTTTTTT. Its protein is CASISMEGGNTGELFF.

This clone was seen only a few times. The genes are TRBV4-1 and TRBJ1-2, with D possibly matching TRBD1 (5 bases). Germline CDR1 MGHRA, CDR2 YSYEKL. CDR3 length: 15 residues. Trimming stripped 0 bases from V and 2 bases from J, with 10 bases between. The CDR3, as DNA: TGCGCCAGCAGCCAAGAAGCAGGGTTGAACTATGGCTACACCTTC. Translation gives CASSQEAGLNYGYTF.

V and J are TRBV5-1 and TRBJ1-6, with D hard to call. V was trimmed by 1 base and J by 0 bases, leaving 11 bases between them. Germline lookup yields CDR1 SGHRS and CDR2 YFSETQ. This CDR3 contains 17 residues. In DNA, the CDR3 is TGCGCCAGCAGCTTGCTCCAGGCTTACTCCTATAATTCACCCCTCCACTTT. Amino acids: CASSLLQAYSYNSPLHF.

The rearrangement links TRBV12-5 to TRBJ2-2; 9 bases line up with TRBD1. Germline V CDR1 and CDR2: LGHNT, FRNRAP. The CDR3 is 17 residues long. The trim removed 6 bases at V and 7 bases at J, leaving 15 bases unmatched. The CDR3 reads CASGNRPGTGRLGELFF. The DNA for the CDR3 is TGTGCTAGTGGAAACCGCCCAGGGACAGGGAGACTCGGGGAGCTGTTTTTT.

V and J are TRBV23-1 and TRBJ1-2; 9 bases fit TRBD1. TRBV23-1 carries the ORF label, with uncertain function. The V segment lost 7 bases and the J segment 8 bases; nucleotides outside the gene matches: 14. The CDR3 is 15 residues long. DNA for the CDR3: TGCGCCAGCAACCATCCCGGGACAGGGCCTAAGGGCTACACCTTC. It yields the protein CASNHPGTGPKGYTF.

This clone was detected only once. V usage is TRBV5-5 and J usage is TRBJ1-4; D gene ambiguous. The CDR3 extends over 14 amino acids. Germline CDR1 is SGHKS and CDR2 is YYEKEE (reference sequence). The V and J ends lost 1 base and 1 base respectively, with 5 bases between them. The CDR3 protein is CASSLSGTNEKLFF. CDR3 nucleotide sequence: TGTGCCAGCAGCTTGTCAGGAACTAATGAAAAACTGTTTTTT.

V usage is TRBV4-3 and J usage is TRBJ1-1, with TRBD1 identical over 8 bases. The CDR3 loop spans 17 amino acids. Germline V gene lookup returns CDR1 LGHNA and CDR2 YSLEER. V lost 1 base and J lost 0; bases outside the gene matches: 7. In nucleotides, the CDR3 is TGCGCCAGCAGCCAAGTGTGGCAGGGGGCCATGAACACTGAAGCTTTCTTT. As protein: CASSQVWQGAMNTEAFF.

This clone was recorded once. The chain joins TRBV11-3 to TRBJ2-1, with TRBD1 as a possible D gene (5 bases). CDR3 size: 18 residues. Trimming stripped 0 bases from V and 0 bases from J, with 15 bases between. Germline CDR1 SGHNT, CDR2 YENEEA. The CDR3, as DNA: TGTGCCAGCAGCTTAGATCAGGCAGGGTCAAGCTCCTACAATGAGCAGTTCTTC. Its protein product is CASSLDQAGSSSYNEQFF.

On this clone: In the same sample, other DNA sequences code for this CDR3. The V and J genes are TRBV11-2 and TRBJ2-7; 7 bases fit TRBD1. This CDR3 has 13 residues. The J segment lost 5 bases and the V segment lost 3 bases, leaving 4 bases of the junction unmatched. CDR1 is SGHAT, CDR2 FQNNGV, per germline. In nucleotides, the CDR3 is TGTGCCAGCAGCTTTCAGGGGGTGAACGAGCAGTACTTC. It specifies CASSFQGVNEQYF. Using reference TRBV11-2 and TRBJ2-7 for the parts outside the CDR3, the full variable domain is EAGVAQSPRYKIIEKRQSVAFWCNPISGHATLYWYQQILGQGPKLLIQFQNNGVVDDSQLPKDRFSAERLKGVDSTLKIQPAKLEDSAVYLCASSFQGVNEQYFGPGTRLTVT.

This chain connects TRBV19 to TRBJ2-7, with TRBD1 as a possible D gene (8 bases). CDR1 is LNHDA, CDR2 SQIVND, per germline (reference sequence). Trimming removed 6 bases at V and 5 bases at J, with 14 bases between. The CDR3 extends over 13 amino acids. The CDR3 spells CASSGQGGNEQYF. The CDR3 DNA sequence: TGTGCCAGTAGCGGACAGGGAGGGAACGAGCAGTACTTC.

The chain is built from TRBV19 and TRBJ1-2, with TRBD1 matching 10 bases. The CDR3 runs 15 residues. CDR1 and CDR2 from the germline V gene are LNHDA and SQIVND (reference sequence). V was clipped by 6 bases and J by 2 bases; unmatched bases: 6. DNA of the CDR3: TGTGCCAGTAGGCTGGGACAGGGGACCAACTATGGCTACACCTTC. Its translation is CASRLGQGTNYGYTF.

In its sample, this clone was seen once. V usage is TRBV14 and J usage is TRBJ2-5, with 8 positions matching TRBD2. Germline CDR1 is SGHDN and CDR2 is FVKESK. V trimming: 6 bases; J trimming: 5 bases; junction bases outside the gene matches: 14. This CDR3 contains 16 residues. CDR3 residues: CASRVRGGLHWETQYF. DNA of the CDR3: TGTGCCAGCAGGGTCCGGGGGGGCTTGCATTGGGAGACCCAGTACTTC.